The 32 T cell receptor beta chains in this list originate from one sample, sequenced in a study of T cell responses to AZD1222 COVID-19 vaccine. This table comes from immunoSEQ multiplex PCR, and its TCRdb copy is limited to in-frame clones, with some not included. The data contain 200,000 to 250,000 clones, roughly 91% of them seen just once; the ten biggest clones take up 0.95% to 1.1%. The sequenced sample was peripheral blood, obtained on day 0 of MenACWY control vaccination. These receptors were obtained from an adult in good health.

The J gene is TRBJ2-1, the V gene TRBV5-1; D is possibly TRBD1 (6 bases). V was pared by 0 bases and J by 3 bases, with 7 bases between. There are 14 residues in the CDR3. From germline, CDR1 is SGHRS and CDR2 YFSETQ. CDR3 in amino acids: CASSLDRVYNEQFF. In nucleotides, the CDR3 is TGCGCCAGCAGCTTGGACAGGGTCTACAATGAGCAGTTCTTC. Full variable domain (outside the CDR3, taken from reference TRBV5-1 and TRBJ2-1): KAGVTQTPRYLIKTRGQQVTLSCSPISGHRSVSWYQQTPGQGLQFLFEYFSETQRNKGNFPGRFSGRQFSNSRSEMNVSTLELGDSALYLCASSLDRVYNEQFFGPGTRLTVL.

The chain joins TRBV7-9 to TRBJ1-1; D gene unclear. V lost 8 bases, J lost 5 bases, and 9 bases lay in between. The CDR3 runs 11 residues. Germline V lookup: CDR1 SEHNR, CDR2 FQNEAQ (reference sequence). CDR3 sequence: CASGVGTEAFF. The CDR3 DNA reads TGTGCCAGCGGGGTGGGTACTGAAGCTTTCTTT.

The rearrangement joins TRBV3-1 (or the pseudogene TRBV3-2) to TRBJ1-6; the D is unclear. This CDR3 is 14 amino acids long. Germline V gene sequence: CDR1 LGHDT, CDR2 YNNKEL (reference sequence). The germline V and J ends were trimmed by 3 bases and 4 bases, with 7 bases remaining between them. In DNA form, the CDR3 reads TGTGCCAGCAGCCACGGACCTTATAATTCACCCCTCCACTTT. Encoded protein: CASSHGPYNSPLHF.

The chain uses TRBV5-1 and TRBJ1-2, with D perhaps matching TRBD1 (5 bases). The CDR3 consists of 15 residues. Trimming removed 3 bases from V and 1 base from J, with 13 bases in between. Germline CDR1 SGHRS, CDR2 YFSETQ. In DNA, the CDR3 is TGCGCCAGCAGCTGGGGGGACGGGAGTAACTATGGCTACACCTTC. Translation gives CASSWGDGSNYGYTF.

The rearrangement joins TRBV4-1 to TRBJ2-5; the D gene is possibly TRBD2 (5 bases). V shed 0 bases and J shed 3 bases, with 5 bases lying between them. CDR3 length: 13 residues. Germline V lookup: CDR1 MGHRA, CDR2 YSYEKL. The CDR3 sequence is CASSQEREETQYF. DNA for the CDR3: TGCGCCAGCAGCCAAGAGAGGGAAGAGACCCAGTACTTC.

This chain joins TRBV5-1 and TRBJ1-2; tentative D call: TRBD1 (6 bases). Germline V gene lookup returns CDR1 SGHRS and CDR2 YFSETQ. V gave up 0 bases and J gave up 8 bases, with 8 bases separating them. The CDR3 runs 12 residues. The CDR3 here is CASSLEGGGYTF. CDR3 DNA sequence: TGCGCCAGCAGCTTGGAGGGGGGCGGCTACACCTTC.

V usage is TRBV6-1 and J usage is TRBJ1-2, with TRBD1 as a possible D gene (6 bases). Germline assignment: CDR1 MNHNS and CDR2 SASEGT. The CDR3 totals 15 residues. Trimming removed 1 base at V and 8 bases at J, with 17 bases between. This chain's CDR3 is CASSEESQGIGGYTF. In DNA form, the CDR3 reads TGTGCCAGCAGTGAAGAGAGCCAGGGGATTGGAGGCTACACCTTC.

The V gene is TRBV5-1, the J gene TRBJ2-2; D unresolved. V was cut by 1 base and J by 5 bases, with 15 bases left in between. CDR1 and CDR2 from the germline V gene are SGHRS and YFSETQ. The length of the CDR3 is 16 residues. This chain's CDR3 is CASSLSVRPPTGELFF. The CDR3 DNA reads as TGCGCCAGCAGCTTGTCGGTCCGCCCCCCGACCGGGGAGCTGTTTTTT.

The V call is TRBV11-2, the J call TRBJ1-5, with unresolved D. Per the germline V gene, CDR1 is SGHAT and CDR2 is FQNNGV. Trimming left V 5 bases short and J 2 bases short, with 10 bases between. This CDR3 contains 14 residues. The DNA of the CDR3 is TGTGCCAGCAGCCTGACAAACGGCAATCAGCCCCAGCATTTT. This gives the protein CASSLTNGNQPQHF.

The chain uses TRBV6-5 and TRBJ2-7, with TRBD1 matching over 8 bases. With 5 bases clipped from V and 4 bases from J, the junction kept 4 bases outside the gene matches. This CDR3 contains 13 residues. Germline values: CDR1 MNHEY, CDR2 SVGAGI. The CDR3 nucleotides are TGTGCCAGCAGTCAGGGACAGGAGTACGAGCAGTACTTC. Translation gives CASSQGQEYEQYF.

The CDR3 DNA reads as TGCGCCAGCAGCTGGGACATGAGCGCTGAAGCTTTCTTT. Amino acid sequence: CASSWDMSAEAFF. This rearrangement joins TRBV5-1 to TRBJ1-1, with D possibly TRBD1 on 6 matching bases. V was shortened by 3 bases and J by 6 bases, with 12 bases between the two germline ends. The germline V gene has CDR1 SGHRS and CDR2 YFSETQ. The CDR3 covers 13 residues.

This clone showed up just once. V usage is TRBV5-4 and J usage is TRBJ1-2, with D possibly being TRBD1 (5 bases). The germline gives CDR1 SGHNT, CDR2 YYREEE (reference sequence). There are 11 residues in the CDR3. V was pared by 9 bases and J by 0 bases, with 6 bases between. The CDR3 region is CATTANYGYTF. The CDR3 nucleotides read TGTGCCACGACAGCTAACTATGGCTACACCTTC. The full variable domain, in which reference TRBV5-4 and TRBJ1-2 provide the parts outside the CDR3, is ETGVTQSPTHLIKTRGQQVTLRCSSQSGHNTVSWYQQALGQGPQFIFQYYREEENGRGNFPPRFSGLQFPNYSSELNVNALELDDSALYLCATTANYGYTFGSGTRLTVV.

The V call is TRBV5-4, the J call TRBJ1-1; weak D call: TRBD1 (5 bases). Trimming cost V 3 bases and J 1 base, with 16 bases left between them. CDR1 SGHNT and CDR2 YYREEE come from the germline V gene (reference sequence). The CDR3 sequence is 16 residues long. CDR3 residues: CASSSDLQVPNTEAFF. CDR3 bases: TGTGCCAGCAGCTCAGACCTACAGGTTCCGAACACTGAAGCTTTCTTT.

The CDR3 sequence is CASSSGTGMYTQYF. The CDR3 DNA follows: TGTGCCAGCAGCTCCGGGACAGGGATGTATACGCAGTATTTT. The rearrangement joins TRBV7-7 to TRBJ2-3; 9 bases map to TRBD1. Looked up from germline, CDR1 is SSHAT and CDR2 is FNYEAQ (reference sequence). CDR3 length: 14 residues. Trimming removed 4 bases from V and 7 bases from J; junction bases left unmatched: 6.

V gene TRBV7-2 combines with J gene TRBJ2-6; D gene uncertain. The CDR3 consists of 17 residues. CDR1 and CDR2 from the germline V gene are SGHTA and FQGNSA. Trimming removed 1 base at V and 0 bases at J, with 10 bases between. CDR3 region: CASSLVGPSSGANVLTF. CDR3 nucleotide sequence: TGTGCCAGCAGCTTAGTAGGACCGTCCTCTGGGGCCAACGTCCTGACTTTC.

The chain recombines TRBV4-3 with TRBJ1-6; TRBD1 is a possible D gene (5 bases). Germline V gene sequence: CDR1 LGHNA, CDR2 YSLEER. V was shortened by 0 bases and J by 7 bases, with 10 bases between the two germline ends. The CDR3 contains 15 residues. The CDR3 region is CASSQDMGGNSPLHF. CDR3 nucleotide sequence: TGCGCCAGCAGCCAAGATATGGGGGGGAATTCACCCCTCCACTTT.

This sequence joins TRBV10-3 and TRBJ2-7, with D maybe TRBD1 (6 bases). CDR1 ENHRY and CDR2 SYGVKD come from the germline V gene. V was clipped by 7 bases and J by 5 bases, with 12 bases between them. The CDR3 extends over 12 amino acids. CDR3 region: CAITAGGNEQYF. The DNA of the CDR3 is TGTGCCATCACGGCTGGGGGCAACGAGCAGTACTTC.

This chain uses TRBV20-1 with TRBJ1-2; TRBD1 is a possible D gene (6 bases). The CDR3 runs 10 residues. Germline lookup yields CDR1 DFQATT and CDR2 SNEGSKA (reference sequence). V lost 5 bases to trimming and J lost 13 bases, with 14 bases between them. The CDR3 bases are TGCAGTGCTCTCACTCAGGGGATCACCTTC. It codes for CSALTQGITF.

The genes are TRBV4-1 and TRBJ2-1, with D unclear. The CDR3 has 13 amino acids. Germline assignment: CDR1 MGHRA and CDR2 YSYEKL. The V gene lost 0 bases and the J gene lost 2 bases, with 2 bases spanning the gap. CDR3 sequence reads: CASSQDPYNEQFF. Here the CDR3 DNA reads TGCGCCAGCAGCCAAGATCCCTACAATGAGCAGTTCTTC.

In its sample, this clone was seen once. The J gene is TRBJ1-1, the V gene TRBV5-5, with TRBD1 as a possible D gene (5 bases). The CDR3 is 15 amino acids. Germline V gives CDR1 SGHKS, CDR2 YYEKEE (reference sequence). The V end lost 4 bases, the J end lost 5 bases, and 18 bases lay between the germline ends. The CDR3 DNA reads as TGTGCCAGCAGCGCGGGAATTGTGGGGGGAACTGAAGCTTTCTTT. This encodes CASSAGIVGGTEAFF. Drawing the rest from reference TRBV5-5 and TRBJ1-1, the complete variable domain is DAGVTQSPTHLIKTRGQQVTLRCSPISGHKSVSWYQQVLGQGPQFIFQYYEKEERGRGNFPDRFSARQFPNYSSELNVNALLLGDSALYLCASSAGIVGGTEAFFGQGTRLTVV.

The V gene is TRBV19, the J gene TRBJ2-2; 11 bases line up with TRBD1. V lost 4 bases, J lost 6 bases, and 4 bases stayed unmatched. Germline CDR1 LNHDA, CDR2 SQIVND (reference sequence). This CDR3 contains 15 residues. The CDR3 nucleotides are TGTGCCAGTAGTAGGACAGGGGGCATCTCCGGGGAGCTGTTTTTT. It translates to CASSRTGGISGELFF.

V usage is TRBV9 and J usage is TRBJ1-2; a weak D match, TRBD1 (6 bases). The germline gives CDR1 SGDLS, CDR2 YYNGEE. The CDR3 length is 14 residues. Trimming took 1 base from V and 8 from J, leaving 15 bases between them. This chain's CDR3 is CASSVYEGERGYTF. The CDR3 bases are TGTGCCAGCAGCGTATATGAGGGGGAGAGAGGCTACACCTTC.

This sequence joins TRBV10-3 and TRBJ1-5, with D hard to call. Germline V gene data show CDR1 as ENHRY and CDR2 as SYGVKD. This CDR3 contains 12 residues. With 3 bases removed from V and 4 bases from J, the gap between germline ends came to 4 bases. CDR3 sequence (DNA): TGTGCCATCAGTGACGGAAATCAGCCCCAGCATTTT. Its protein is CAISDGNQPQHF.

This chain links TRBV5-1 with TRBJ2-3; 8 bases map to TRBD1. V lost 4 bases, J lost 2 bases, and 9 bases stayed unmatched. Germline lookup yields CDR1 SGHRS and CDR2 YFSETQ. The CDR3 has 16 residues. This CDR3 is CASSQGRGRNTDTQYF. In DNA, the CDR3 is TGCGCCAGCAGCCAGGGCAGGGGGCGAAACACAGATACGCAGTATTTT.

V and J are TRBV6-6 and TRBJ2-5, with no clear D. The CDR3 totals 17 residues. Trimming removed 5 bases at V and 4 bases at J, with 23 bases between. Germline V gene data show CDR1 as MNHNY and CDR2 as SVGAGI (reference sequence). The CDR3 DNA reads TGTGCCAGCAGTCTAAACCCCGACCCGGGCTTGGGAGAGACCCAGTACTTC. Protein product: CASSLNPDPGLGETQYF.

The genes are TRBV19 and TRBJ2-7; 12 bases agree with TRBD2. Germline V gene data show CDR1 as LNHDA and CDR2 as SQIVND (reference sequence). This CDR3 spans 17 amino acids. Losses at the gene ends were 1 base for V and 3 bases for J; bases not matched to a gene: 7. CDR3 in amino acids: CASSIGQLAGGVYEQYF. The CDR3 DNA reads TGTGCCAGTAGTATAGGTCAACTAGCGGGGGGCGTCTACGAGCAGTACTTC.

This chain connects TRBV2 to TRBJ1-6, with TRBD1 matching 7 bases. Per germline, CDR1 SNHLY and CDR2 FYNNEI. The trim removed 4 bases at V and 6 bases at J, leaving 9 bases unmatched. The CDR3 extends over 16 amino acids. The CDR3 loop is CASSVRQGGRNSPLHF. In DNA form, the CDR3 reads TGTGCCAGCAGTGTTAGGCAGGGGGGTCGTAATTCACCCCTCCACTTT.

The rearrangement joins TRBV27 to TRBJ1-1; D remains unclear. V was shortened by 1 base and J by 3 bases, with 6 bases between the two germline ends. The CDR3 is 13 residues long. CDR1 and CDR2 from the germline V gene are MNHEY and SMNVEV (reference sequence). The CDR3 spells CASSLYRDTEAFF. Here the CDR3 DNA reads TGTGCCAGCAGTTTATACCGGGACACTGAAGCTTTCTTT.

In this sample, this clone turned up once. This chain joins TRBV9 and TRBJ1-4, with a weak D call TRBD1 (5 bases). CDR3 size: 14 residues. Germline V CDR1 and CDR2: SGDLS, YYNGEE. Trimming took off 4 bases at V and 4 bases at J, with 11 bases between the two ends. DNA for the CDR3: TGTGCCAGCAGCTCCCGACAGAGTAATGAAAAACTGTTTTTT. It translates to CASSSRQSNEKLFF.

The J gene is TRBJ1-2, the V gene TRBV12-3 or TRBV12-4; no definite D call. This CDR3 is 13 amino acids long. Trimming left V 2 bases short and J 6 bases short, with 10 bases between. The CDR3 here is CASSLRPGDGYTF. In DNA form, the CDR3 reads TGTGCCAGCAGTTTACGACCCGGGGATGGCTACACCTTC.

This clone is a singleton in its sample. CDR3 sequence: CASSYLLRAEQFF. CDR3 nucleotide sequence: TGTGCCAGCAGTTATCTTCTCCGGGCGGAGCAGTTCTTC. The chain links TRBV6-2 or TRBV6-3 to TRBJ2-1; D uncertain. Germline V gene lookup returns CDR1 MNHEY and CDR2 SVGEGT. Trimming removed 3 bases from V and 10 bases from J, with 13 bases in between. The CDR3 is 13 amino acids.

The DNA for the CDR3 is TGTGCCACCAGTCCGAGGGGGAACACTGAAGCTTTCTTT. This gives the protein CATSPRGNTEAFF. The rearrangement joins TRBV15 to TRBJ1-1; possibly TRBD1 for D (5 bases). CDR1 is LNHNV and CDR2 is YYDKDF in the germline V gene (reference sequence). The ends were cut back, 6 bases at V and 1 base at J, with 9 bases in the middle. The CDR3 length is 13 residues.